These 22 T cell receptor beta chains share one sample of origin, sequenced in a study of radiotherapy plus CTLA-4 blockade in lung cancer. Produced via immunoSEQ multiplex PCR; TCRdb's table is partial and in-frame only. The sample lists some 52,000 clones; more than 60% were seen once. Sequenced material: peripheral blood, taken from a patient treated with radiotherapy plus ipilimumab. The receptors originated from a human donor with non-small cell lung cancer who had a partial response to radiotherapy plus ipilimumab.

CDR3 sequence (DNA): TGTGCCAGCAGTTACCCTGGGCGATTTAATTCACCCCTCCACTTT. Residues: CASSYPGRFNSPLHF. The rearrangement joins TRBV6-6 to TRBJ1-6; D is undetermined. The CDR3 spans 15 residues. V shed 2 bases and J shed 6 bases, with 11 bases lying between them. Germline loops: CDR1 MNHNY, CDR2 SVGAGI (reference sequence).

V is TRBV11-2 and J is TRBJ2-1, with 12 bases that match TRBD2. Germline V gives CDR1 SGHAT, CDR2 FQNNGV. Trimming at V came to 5 bases and at J to 4 bases, leaving 0 bases not matched to a gene. The CDR3 totals 14 residues. The CDR3 region is CASSTSGGYNEQFF. DNA of the CDR3: TGTGCCAGCAGCACTAGCGGGGGGTACAATGAGCAGTTCTTC.

The chain's CDR3 is CASSFSSEAFF. As DNA, the CDR3 is TGTGCCAGCAGCTTCAGTTCTGAAGCTTTCTTT. V is TRBV7-2 and J is TRBJ1-1; D remains ambiguous. Germline loops: CDR1 SGHTA, CDR2 FQGNSA. CDR3 length: 11 amino acids. V lost 3 bases and J lost 6, with 5 bases in between.

The rearrangement joins TRBV18 to TRBJ1-5; a weak D match, TRBD1 (6 bases). This CDR3 spans 14 amino acids. Trimming shortened V by 2 bases and J by 6 bases, and 11 bases separated the two germline ends. Germline lookup yields CDR1 KGHSH and CDR2 LQKENI. The CDR3 spells CASSPSGGSQPQHF. The CDR3 DNA sequence: TGTGCCAGCTCACCATCGGGGGGCAGTCAGCCCCAGCATTTT.

This chain connects TRBV5-6 to TRBJ2-6; TRBD2 matches at 7 bases. CDR3 length: 18 amino acids. Looked up from germline, CDR1 is SGHDT and CDR2 is YYEEEE. Losses at the gene ends were 0 bases for V and 0 bases for J; bases not matched to a gene: 6. In DNA form, the CDR3 reads TGTGCCAGCAGCTTGGAGCGGGGACCGGGCTCTGGGGCCAACGTCCTGACTTTC. Translating it yields CASSLERGPGSGANVLTF.

This clone occurred a few times. The chain joins TRBV6-1 to TRBJ2-7, with D perhaps TRBD1 (5 bases). Germline CDR1 reads MNHNS; CDR2 reads SASEGT. Trimming cost V 2 bases and J 3 bases, with 14 bases left between them. The CDR3 runs 15 residues. The CDR3 here is CASSEIIGAGYEQYF. Written as DNA, the CDR3 is TGTGCCAGCAGTGAAATAATAGGGGCAGGCTACGAGCAGTACTTC.

The V call is TRBV5-4, the J call TRBJ2-3, with D tentatively TRBD2 (6 bases). CDR1 and CDR2 (germline): SGHNT, YYREEE (reference sequence). The CDR3 spans 15 residues. Trimming pared 4 bases from V and 2 bases from J, leaving 14 bases between. CDR3 nucleotide sequence: TGTGCCAGCAGCCCCGATTTGCGGGACACAGATACGCAGTATTTT. This translates into CASSPDLRDTDTQYF.

The chain links TRBV6-6 to TRBJ2-7, with 9 nucleotides matching TRBD1. V shed 6 bases and J 2 bases; nucleotides not matched to a gene: 11. This CDR3 region has 16 residues. CDR1 is MNHNY, CDR2 SVGAGI, per germline (reference sequence). The CDR3 reads CASRSAGQGQAYEQYF. The CDR3 DNA is TGTGCCAGCAGATCGGCGGGACAGGGACAAGCCTACGAGCAGTACTTC.

The J gene is TRBJ1-5, the V gene TRBV6-1; 9 nucleotides line up with TRBD1. Germline lookup yields CDR1 MNHNS and CDR2 SASEGT. Trimming cost V 0 bases and J 9 bases; bases outside gene matches: 18. The CDR3 is made up of 19 amino acids. The CDR3 spells CASSEATGTGSIRITPQHF. The CDR3 bases are TGTGCCAGCAGTGAAGCAACCGGGACAGGGTCCATTCGGATTACGCCCCAGCATTTT.

This clone was detected once. The chain carries TRBV11-2 and TRBJ1-4, with 10 bases lining up with TRBD1. The V segment lost 6 bases and the J segment 5 bases; nucleotides outside the gene matches: 6. Germline V gene lookup returns CDR1 SGHAT and CDR2 FQNNGV. The CDR3 sequence is 15 residues long. The CDR3 sequence is CASSLGQGKNEKLFF. The CDR3 DNA sequence: TGTGCCAGCAGTCTGGGACAGGGGAAGAATGAAAAACTGTTTTTT. Using reference TRBV11-2 and TRBJ1-4 for the parts outside the CDR3, the full variable domain is EAGVAQSPRYKIIEKRQSVAFWCNPISGHATLYWYQQILGQGPKLLIQFQNNGVVDDSQLPKDRFSAERLKGVDSTLKIQPAKLEDSAVYLCASSLGQGKNEKLFFGSGTQLSVL.

This clone turned up a few times. The chain is built from TRBV2 and TRBJ1-1; perhaps TRBD1 as D (6 bases). The CDR3 contains 13 residues. V lost 9 bases, J lost 1 base, and 12 bases lay in between. Germline V gene data show CDR1 as SNHLY and CDR2 as FYNNEI. CDR3 sequence reads: CASTLDRNTEAFF. CDR3 in DNA: TGTGCCAGTACTTTGGACAGGAACACTGAAGCTTTCTTT.

The chain recombines TRBV7-7 with TRBJ2-1, with TRBD2 matching over 9 bases. This CDR3 has 17 residues. V was clipped by 3 bases and J by 8 bases; unmatched bases: 14. From germline, CDR1 is SSHAT and CDR2 FNYEAQ (reference sequence). CDR3 sequence: CASSLAGLAGGRDEQFF. DNA of the CDR3: TGTGCCAGCAGCTTGGCGGGACTAGCCGGCGGGAGGGATGAGCAGTTCTTC.

Note on this clone: A read error may account for a junction end that differs from germline. V is TRBV28 and J is TRBJ2-5; 10 nucleotides align to TRBD1. The CDR3 is 18 residues long. Per germline, CDR1 MDHEN and CDR2 SYDVKM. The CDR3: CASSSVWRTGGNQDTQYF. The CDR3 coding sequence is TGTGCCAGCAGTTCGGTTTGGAGGACAGGGGGGAACCAAGATACCCAGTACTTC.

The chain employs TRBV5-4 and TRBJ2-3; TRBD1 agrees at 9 bases. The CDR3 has 16 amino acids. Germline-derived CDR1 and CDR2 are SGHNT and YYREEE (reference sequence). Trimming took 3 bases from V and 4 from J; bases not matched to a gene: 9. The CDR3 coding sequence is TGTGCCAGCAGCTCGGCCCGGGACAGGGTTGCAGATACGCAGTATTTT. This encodes CASSSARDRVADTQYF.

The chain uses TRBV7-2 and TRBJ1-2; no clear D. CDR1 is SGHTA and CDR2 is FQGNSA in the germline V gene. Between the trimmed V and J ends, which lost 0 bases and 4 bases, there was a span of 9 bases. This CDR3 contains 14 residues. The CDR3 nucleotides read TGTGCCAGCAGCTTAGCGCAGGCAAGCTATGGCTACACCTTC. Amino acid sequence: CASSLAQASYGYTF.

V is TRBV2 and J is TRBJ1-3; a weak D match, TRBD1 (5 bases). CDR3 length: 15 amino acids. In germline, CDR1 is SNHLY, CDR2 FYNNEI. The V end was cut by 0 bases, the J end by 3 bases, with 9 bases between. The CDR3 DNA sequence: TGTGCCAGCAGTGAAGCGGGGGGGGGTGGAAACACCATATATTTT. Translated, it gives CASSEAGGGGNTIYF.

The CDR3 sequence: CASSVELAGRDEQFF. In DNA form, the CDR3 reads TGTGCCAGCAGCGTAGAACTAGCGGGGCGGGATGAGCAGTTCTTC. The V and J genes are TRBV9 and TRBJ2-1; TRBD2 matches 10 bases. CDR3 length equals 15 residues. Germline V gene data show CDR1 as SGDLS and CDR2 as YYNGEE. The V segment lost 0 bases and the J segment 8 bases; nucleotides outside the gene matches: 5.

The chain has TRBV7-9 and TRBJ2-1; 8 bases match TRBD1. The V gene end was trimmed by 3 bases and the J gene end by 10 bases; junction bases not matched to a gene: 8. The CDR3 runs to 14 residues. The germline V gene has CDR1 SEHNR and CDR2 FQNEAQ (reference sequence). CDR3 residues: CASSFTDRVGEQFF. CDR3 in DNA: TGTGCCAGCAGCTTTACGGACAGGGTTGGGGAGCAGTTCTTC.

The chain combines TRBV7-7 with TRBJ2-1, with 12 bases aligning to TRBD2. The germline gives CDR1 SSHAT, CDR2 FNYEAQ (reference sequence). With V trimmed by 5 bases and J by 5 bases, 4 bases remained unmatched. This CDR3 has 15 amino acids. The CDR3 sequence: CASSRTSGDHNEQFF. The DNA for the CDR3 is TGTGCCAGCAGCCGGACTAGCGGGGACCACAATGAGCAGTTCTTC.

This sequence joins TRBV6-5 and TRBJ1-1; 8 bases are a match to TRBD1. V was pared by 7 bases and J by 3 bases, with 7 bases of the junction left unmatched. CDR3 length: 14 amino acids. Germline V gives CDR1 MNHEY, CDR2 SVGAGI. CDR3 nucleotides: TGTGCCAGCAAAAGGACAGGGTTTGACACTGAAGCTTTCTTT. This gives the protein CASKRTGFDTEAFF.

The CDR3 spells CASGPGQGANEQYF. The CDR3 DNA reads as TGTGCTAGTGGCCCTGGACAGGGGGCCAACGAGCAGTACTTC. This rearrangement joins TRBV12-5 to TRBJ2-7, with 11 positions matching TRBD1. V shed 6 bases and J 5 bases; nucleotides not matched to a gene: 6. This CDR3 is 14 amino acids long. Germline CDR1 LGHNT, CDR2 FRNRAP.

The chain employs TRBV9 and TRBJ2-2; TRBD2 matches 16 bases. V gave up 0 bases and J gave up 4 bases; unmatched junction bases: 6. The CDR3 covers 19 residues. Per the germline V gene, CDR1 is SGDLS and CDR2 is YYNGEE. The DNA for the CDR3 is TGTGCCAGCAGCGTAGGGGGACTAGCGGGGGGGCCCAGCACCGGGGAGCTGTTTTTT. This codes for CASSVGGLAGGPSTGELFF.